This is a list of T cell receptor beta chains from one sample in a study of Graves' ophthalmopathy and Graves' hyperthyroidism. TCRdb fed the multiplex PCR reads into MiXCR, producing one record per CDR3 protein. The sample records hundreds of thousands of distinct CDR3 sequences, around a fifth being singletons. Sequencing was performed on peripheral blood. These receptors were taken from a young woman with stable Graves' hyperthyroidism. Each CDR3 is given with its conserved first and last residue. A D gene is named only where the DNA matches it firmly. Where a row states a size, it is once, few, many or the class of an expanded clone; other rows omit it.

size | D | J | V | DNA | CDR3
many | - | TRBJ2-5 | TRBV20-1 | TGCAGTGCTAGGGGTCCCGTCTGGGGGCGTGGACAAGAGACCCAGTACTTC | CSARGPVWGRGQETQYF
- | - | TRBJ2-5 | TRBV28 | TGTGCCAGCAGTTTAAATCAGATGGAGACCCAGTACTTC | CASSLNQMETQYF
many | - | TRBJ1-2 | TRBV12-3/TRBV12-4 | TGTGCCAGCAGTAGGGACTATGGCTACACCTTC | CASSRDYGYTF
many | - | TRBJ1-2 | TRBV7-9 | TGTGCCAGCAGCAGAGAGGGGCTCGGTGGCTACACCTTC | CASSREGLGGYTF
many | - | TRBJ1-2 | TRBV12-3/TRBV12-4 | TGTGCCAGCAGTTGGTCCAGGACAACCGGTGGCTACACCTTC | CASSWSRTTGGYTF
many | TRBD2 | TRBJ2-5 | TRBV12-3/TRBV12-4 | TGTGCCAGCAGTCACTTTAGCGGGAGCGAAAAGACCCAGTACTTC | CASSHFSGSEKTQYF
- | TRBD1 | TRBJ2-5 | TRBV25-1 | TGTGCCAGCGGACAGACGACAGGGAAAGAGACCCAGTACTTC | CASGQTTGKETQYF
- | TRBD1 | TRBJ2-7 | TRBV6-1 | TGTGCCACCGCCAGGGACAGTCTTCTTGCGACGCAGTACTTC | CATARDSLLATQYF
many | - | TRBJ1-2 | TRBV27 | TGTGCCAGCAGTTTGCCCTATGGCTACACCTTC | CASSLPYGYTF
many | - | TRBJ1-6 | TRBV19 | TGTGCCAGTAGTATCCAGGAATCGAATTCACCCCTCCACTTT | CASSIQESNSPLHF
- | TRBD1 | TRBJ1-1 | TRBV27 | TGTGCCAGCAGCCGAGCAGCCCCAGGGGGCACTGAAGCTTTCTTT | CASSRAAPGGTEAFF
many | TRBD1 | TRBJ1-1 | TRBV20-1 | TGCAGTGCATGGCATACAGGGGGCGGGATACAAGCTTTCTTT | CSAWHTGGGIQAFF
many | - | TRBJ2-7 | TRBV19 | TGTGCCAGTAGTATGAGGGCAGGGGCCCACGAGCAGTACTTC | CASSMRAGAHEQYF
many | - | TRBJ2-7 | TRBV2 | TGTGCCAGCAGTGAAATGGTATCCTACGAGCAGTACTTC | CASSEMVSYEQYF
many | TRBD1 | TRBJ2-7 | TRBV27 | TGTGCCAGCAGGCCCGGGACAGGGAGCGAGCAGTACTTC | CASRPGTGSEQYF
few | - | TRBJ1-5 | TRBV12-3/TRBV12-4 | TGTGCCAGCAGTCAGGGCCGACAGCCGAATCAGCCCCAGCATTTT | CASSQGRQPNQPQHF
many | - | TRBJ2-7 | TRBV5-1 | TGCGCCAGCAGCTTGCAACATATGGAGGGGGAGCAGTACTTC | CASSLQHMEGEQYF
- | TRBD2 | TRBJ2-1 | TRBV20-1 | TGCAGTGCTAGAGATCTCATGACTAGCGGAAACTCCTACAATGAGCAGTTCTTC | CSARDLMTSGNSYNEQFF
many | - | TRBJ2-7 | TRBV4-1 | TGCGCCAGCAGCCGCACAAGGGGGGGGGCCTCCAGCTACGAGCAGTACTTC | CASSRTRGGASSYEQYF
- | - | TRBJ2-7 | TRBV13 | TGTGCCAGCAGCCAAGGGGGGTTCTCTACCTACGAGCAGTACTTC | CASSQGGFSTYEQYF
many | - | TRBJ1-5 | TRBV28 | TGTGCCAGCAGTTTATCCAGCAGAAATCAGCCCCAGCATTTT | CASSLSSRNQPQHF
many | - | TRBJ1-1 | TRBV6-5 | TGTGCCAGCAGTTACTCGAGGGAGGCGGAAGCTTTCTTT | CASSYSREAEAFF
many | TRBD1 | TRBJ1-2 | TRBV6-1 | TGTGCCAGCAGTCGGGACAGGCGAAACTATGGCTACACCTTC | CASSRDRRNYGYTF
many | - | TRBJ1-2 | TRBV18 | TGTGCCAGCTCACCACCCCAGGCCTATGGCTACACCTTC | CASSPPQAYGYTF
many | - | TRBJ1-2 | TRBV12-3/TRBV12-4 | TGTGCCAGCAGTTTGTCCGGGGGCGGTGGCTACACCTTC | CASSLSGGGGYTF
many | - | TRBJ2-7 | TRBV25-1 | TGTGCCAGCAGTCCCCCTCAACGGGAGACAGGGATTTCCGAGCAGTACTTC | CASSPPQRETGISEQYF
many | - | TRBJ2-5 | TRBV12-3/TRBV12-4 | TGTGCTTCCGGGCAAGGACGCAAAGAGACCCAGTACTTC | CASGQGRKETQYF
many | - | TRBJ2-4 | TRBV19 | TGTGCCAGTAGTTCGGGACACGCGCTAGCCAAAAACATTCAGTACTTC | CASSSGHALAKNIQYF
- | TRBD1 | TRBJ2-7 | TRBV27 | TGTGCCAGCAGTTTCAAGAGGTCGGACAGGACCTCCTACGAGCAGTACTTC | CASSFKRSDRTSYEQYF
many | TRBD2 | TRBJ2-3 | TRBV28 | TGTGCCAGCAAATTCTTAAGCGGGACTCTGACAGATACGCAGTATTTT | CASKFLSGTLTDTQYF
many | TRBD1 | TRBJ1-2 | TRBV6-1 | TGTGCCAGCAGTCAAAGACAGGGCGGAGGTGGCTACACCTTC | CASSQRQGGGGYTF
- | TRBD1 | TRBJ2-5 | TRBV6-5 | TGTGCCAGCAGTTACCCCGGGACAGGCCTCTTGGGAGAGACCCAGTACTTC | CASSYPGTGLLGETQYF
many | - | TRBJ2-7 | TRBV25-1 | TGTGCCAGCAGTGAATCTGGGGTCAGGTACTACGAGCAGTACTTC | CASSESGVRYYEQYF
- | - | TRBJ1-1 | TRBV12-5 | TGTGCTAGTGGTTCCGCGGATGTTGAAGCTTTCTTT | CASGSADVEAFF
- | - | TRBJ1-1 | TRBV6-1 | TGTGCCAGCAGCTGGGACGATGGGAACACTGATGCTTTCTTT | CASSWDDGNTDAFF
many | - | TRBJ1-2 | TRBV9 | TGTGCCAGCAGCCCCCACGGGACTGGGGACACCCGTGGCGGCTACACCTTC | CASSPHGTGDTRGGYTF
- | - | TRBJ2-5 | TRBV2 | TGTGCCAGCAGTGTGGTAGCGGAGACCCAGTACTTC | CASSVVAETQYF
many | TRBD1 | TRBJ2-7 | TRBV27 | TGTGCCAGCAGTTTAAGGTGGACAGGGGGCTCCTACGAGCAGTACTTC | CASSLRWTGGSYEQYF
once | - | TRBJ2-5 | TRBV28 | TGTTCCAGCAGTTCCCTTTGCGGAAGAACTAAAGAGACCCAGTACTTC | CSSSSLCGRTKETQYF
- | - | TRBJ1-1 | TRBV6-2/TRBV6-3 | TGTGCCAGCGGGCTTACTGAAGCTTTCTTT | CASGLTEAFF
many | - | TRBJ2-7 | TRBV7-9 | TGTGCCAGCAGCACCCGGACACGCTCCTACGAGCAGTACTTC | CASSTRTRSYEQYF
many | TRBD2 | TRBJ2-7 | TRBV2 | TGTGCCAGCAATCCAACAGCGGGAGGACCCTACGAGCAGTACTTC | CASNPTAGGPYEQYF